What follows are 25 T cell receptor beta chains derived from one specimen sequenced in a study of blood T cells in healthy people across ages. A second about 7 to 11 cycle PCR used barcoded and J-beta primers. MiXCR was run by TCRdb on the 5' RACE reads, yielding one entry per CDR3 protein. The table records some 850,000 distinct CDR3 sequences, approximately 24% of them present only once. The same sample was also studied in work on T cells of mothers and their children.

Sequences were obtained from blood. The receptors were gathered from a boy aged 10-17 years in good health.

The chain uses TRBV7-9 and TRBJ2-7; TRBD2 agrees at 7 bases. J gave up 7 bases and V 5 bases, and 8 bases lay outside the gene matches. Germline V CDR1 and CDR2: SEHNR, FQNEAQ (reference sequence). There are 13 residues in the CDR3. The CDR3 region is CASSPGGTGEQYF. DNA for the CDR3: TGTGCCAGCAGCCCCGGGGGGACTGGAGAGCAGTACTTC.

This clonotype was seen only a few times. Relative to the germline gene, one junction end is altered; a read error may explain this. The gene calls are TRBV3-1 and TRBJ2-5, with D unclear. The CDR3 length is 13 residues. CDR1 is LGHDT and CDR2 is YNNKEL in the germline V gene (reference sequence). CDR3 bases: TGTGCCAGCAGCCAAGGACAAGCCCCCTGGCTGTTCTTC. Translated: CASSQGQAPWLFF.

The chain has TRBV18 and TRBJ2-7, with TRBD1 matching over 9 bases. CDR1 and CDR2 from the germline V gene are KGHSH and LQKENI. The CDR3 is made up of 14 amino acids. V gave up 3 bases and J gave up 7 bases; unmatched junction bases: 7. In DNA form, the CDR3 reads TGTGCCAGCTCACCCGGGACAGGGCCTGAAGAGCAGTACTTC. As protein: CASSPGTGPEEQYF.

The chain employs TRBV6-5 and TRBJ2-7; TRBD2 matches 7 bases. This CDR3 has 15 amino acids. The germline V gene encodes CDR1 MNHEY and CDR2 SVGAGI. Losses at the gene ends were 5 bases for V and 0 bases for J; bases not matched to a gene: 7. DNA for the CDR3: TGTGCCAGCAGTCCCTCCGGGACTAACTCCTACGAGCAGTACTTC. Protein sequence: CASSPSGTNSYEQYF.

This clonotype was counted only a few times. The chain uses TRBV27 and TRBJ2-5; D gene unclear. The DNA matches TRBJ2-1 better at its end, which makes the J call doubtful. Germline CDR1 is MNHEY and CDR2 is SMNVEV (reference sequence). The CDR3 has 12 residues. CDR3 DNA sequence: TGTGCCAGCCAAACAGAGTTAAATGAGCAGTTCTTC. Its translation is CASQTELNEQFF.

This chain joins TRBV9 and TRBJ2-1; unclear D gene. The CDR3 loop spans 15 amino acids. The germline V gene encodes CDR1 SGDLS and CDR2 YYNGEE. Trimming shortened V by 0 bases and J by 2 bases, and 9 bases separated the two germline ends. The CDR3, as DNA: TGTGCCAGCAGCGTAGAGGGAATGACCTACAATGAGCAGTTCTTC. This gives the protein CASSVEGMTYNEQFF.

The CDR3 loop reads CASSQVPSQETQYF. CDR3 nucleotide sequence: TGTGCCAGCAGCCAAGTCCCCAGCCAGGAGACCCAGTACTTC. V is TRBV4-2 and J is TRBJ2-5; D remains unclear. V was cut by 1 base and J by 5 bases, with 11 bases left in between. Germline loops: CDR1 LGHNA, CDR2 YNFKEQ. The CDR3 runs to 14 residues.

This clonotype was detected only a few times. The chain links TRBV13 to TRBJ2-5, with D perhaps matching TRBD2 (6 bases). V shed 5 bases and J shed 7 bases, with 14 bases lying between them. The CDR3 runs 13 residues. CDR1 is PRHDT and CDR2 is FYEKMQ in the germline V gene (reference sequence). CDR3 DNA: TGTGCCAGCAGCGTTGGGACGGAGGGGACCCAGTACTTC. As protein: CASSVGTEGTQYF.

The genes are TRBV5-1 and TRBJ1-2, with TRBD1 matching over 7 bases. Germline V gene sequence: CDR1 SGHRS, CDR2 YFSETQ. The CDR3 is 13 residues long. Losses at the gene ends were 4 bases for V and 6 bases for J; bases not matched to a gene: 6. CDR3 sequence reads: CASSPDRENGYTF. CDR3 nucleotide sequence: TGCGCCAGCAGCCCCGACAGGGAGAATGGCTACACCTTC. The whole variable domain, filled in from reference TRBV5-1 and TRBJ1-2, reads KAGVTQTPRYLIKTRGQQVTLSCSPISGHRSVSWYQQTPGQGLQFLFEYFSETQRNKGNFPGRFSGRQFSNSRSEMNVSTLELGDSALYLCASSPDRENGYTFGSGTRLTVV.

The rearrangement joins TRBV12-3 or TRBV12-4 to TRBJ1-1; perhaps TRBD1 as D (6 bases). This CDR3 comprises 14 residues. Between the trimmed V and J ends, which lost 3 bases and 4 bases, there was a span of 12 bases. CDR3 sequence reads: CASSFQGWGTEAFF. In nucleotides, the CDR3 is TGTGCCAGCAGTTTCCAGGGGTGGGGCACTGAAGCTTTCTTT.

This clonotype was counted ten times or more. The V gene is TRBV12-3 or TRBV12-4, the J gene TRBJ2-5; D unclear. V was shortened by 3 bases and J by 1 base, with 6 bases between the two germline ends. This CDR3 spans 13 amino acids. CDR3 in amino acids: CASSFSLQETQYF. CDR3 sequence (DNA): TGTGCCAGCAGTTTCAGTCTCCAAGAGACCCAGTACTTC.

In nucleotides, the CDR3 is TGTGCCAGCAGGGGTGGAGTATGGGGCAGCCACACGAACCCCACTCTCTCTGGGGCCAACGTCCTGACTTTC. Translated: CASRGGVWGSHTNPTLSGANVLTF. The rearrangement joins TRBV12-3 or TRBV12-4 to TRBJ2-6; a possible D gene is TRBD1 (5 bases). The ends were cut back, 6 bases at V and 0 bases at J, with 36 bases in the middle. The CDR3 is 24 amino acids.

The chain combines TRBV12-3 or TRBV12-4 with TRBJ1-2; 9 positions agree with TRBD1. V lost 5 bases, J lost 7 bases, and 8 bases stayed unmatched. There are 14 residues in the CDR3. CDR3 coding DNA: TGTGCCAGCAGTGTACGACAGGGGGTGGGTGGCTACACCTTC. Translation: CASSVRQGVGGYTF.

This clonotype showed up just a few times. The rearrangement uses TRBV7-6 and TRBJ2-7, with D maybe TRBD2 (5 bases). CDR1 and CDR2 (germline): SGHVS, FNYEAQ. The CDR3 consists of 13 residues. V was trimmed by 3 bases and J by 6 bases, leaving 12 bases between them. The CDR3 spells CASSLRDEGEQYF. Here the CDR3 DNA reads TGTGCCAGCAGCTTGAGGGATGAAGGCGAGCAGTACTTC.

This clonotype has just a few counts. Relative to the germline gene, one junction end is altered; a read error may explain this. J is TRBJ2-2 and V is TRBV25-1, with D tentatively TRBD1 or TRBD2 (5 bases each). CDR3 length: 12 residues. CDR1 is MGHDK and CDR2 is SYGVNS in the germline V gene. The CDR3 sequence is CASRQETGELFF. CDR3 nucleotides: TGTGCCAGCAGACAGGAGACCGGGGAGTTGTTTTTT. Full variable domain (outside the CDR3, taken from reference TRBV25-1 and TRBJ2-2): EADIYQTPRYLVIGTGKKITLECSQTMGHDKMYWYQQDPGMELHLIHYSYGVNSTEKGDLSSESTVSRIRTEHFPLTLESARPSHTSQYLCASRQETGELFFGEGSRLTVL.

This clonotype was counted only a few times. This chain links TRBV9 with TRBJ1-2, with TRBD1 identical over 9 bases. The CDR3 extends over 15 amino acids. Germline V gene lookup returns CDR1 SGDLS and CDR2 YYNGEE. The trim removed 6 bases at V and 3 bases at J, leaving 9 bases unmatched. The CDR3 loop is CASTRTGEDDYGYTF. The CDR3 DNA reads as TGTGCCAGCACCAGGACAGGGGAGGATGACTATGGCTACACCTTC. Variable domain in full (rest from reference TRBV9 and TRBJ1-2): DSGVTQTPKHLITATGQRVTLRCSPRSGDLSVYWYQQSLDQGLQFLIQYYNGEERAKGNILERFSAQQFPDLHSELNLSSLELGDSALYFCASTRTGEDDYGYTFGSGTRLTVV.

The chain carries TRBV24-1 and TRBJ2-2; 7 bases match TRBD1. CDR1 is KGHDR and CDR2 is SFDVKD in the germline V gene. The CDR3 loop spans 16 amino acids. J lost 3 bases, V lost 4 bases, and 7 bases had no gene match. CDR3: CATSESRGTDTGELFF. The CDR3 region has the DNA TGTGCCACCAGTGAAAGCAGGGGGACGGACACCGGGGAGCTGTTTTTT.

The J gene is TRBJ2-1, the V gene TRBV29-1; 9 bases map to TRBD2. Germline CDR1 SQVTM, CDR2 ANQGSEA. V was clipped by 8 bases and J by 3 bases; unmatched bases: 5. The CDR3 loop spans 13 amino acids. CDR3 nucleotides: TGCAGCCTCAGCGGGGGGAACTACAATGAGCAGTTCTTC. This codes for CSLSGGNYNEQFF.

The rearrangement joins TRBV7-9 to TRBJ2-7; a possible D gene is TRBD2 (7 bases). TRBJ2-1 matches the DNA end more closely, so the J call is doubtful. Germline V gives CDR1 SEHNR, CDR2 FQNEAQ (reference sequence). The CDR3 has 15 amino acids. CDR3 in amino acids: CASQRGGSPYNEQFF. CDR3 coding DNA: TGTGCCAGCCAGCGCGGGGGCTCCCCCTACAATGAGCAGTTCTTC.

This clonotype has only a few counts. The gene calls are TRBV5-1 and TRBJ1-2; D remains ambiguous. Trimming removed 3 bases from V and 4 bases from J, with 13 bases in between. This CDR3 contains 14 residues. In germline, CDR1 is SGHRS, CDR2 YFSETQ. CDR3 loop: CASSSGGSSYGYTF. The DNA for the CDR3 is TGCGCCAGCAGCTCAGGAGGCAGCAGCTATGGCTACACCTTC.

This clonotype was observed a few times. The rearrangement joins TRBV4-2 to TRBJ2-1; 7 bases match TRBD2. CDR1 and CDR2 (germline): LGHNA, YNFKEQ. The V segment lost 2 bases and the J segment 2 bases; nucleotides outside the gene matches: 6. This CDR3 comprises 16 residues. CDR3 region: CASSQNSGWAYNEQFF. The CDR3 region has the DNA TGTGCCAGCAGCCAAAATAGCGGGTGGGCCTACAATGAGCAGTTCTTC.

The V and J genes are TRBV7-9 and TRBJ2-5, with 8 bases matching TRBD1. With V trimmed by 3 bases and J by 0 bases, 6 bases remained unmatched. This CDR3 has 16 amino acids. Germline CDR1 and CDR2: SEHNR and FQNEAQ (reference sequence). The CDR3 here is CASSFNRDRYQETQYF. The DNA of the CDR3 is TGTGCCAGCAGCTTCAACAGGGACAGGTACCAAGAGACCCAGTACTTC.

This clonotype was observed a few times. J is TRBJ2-5 and V is TRBV5-1; 8 bases fit TRBD2. The germline CDR1 and CDR2 sequences are SGHRS and YFSETQ. CDR3 length: 16 residues. Trimming at V came to 0 bases and at J to 2 bases, leaving 6 bases not matched to a gene. This CDR3 reads CASSLGQRGLQETQYF. CDR3 coding DNA: TGCGCCAGCAGCTTGGGGCAGCGGGGGCTTCAAGAGACCCAGTACTTC. Looking up the rest from reference TRBV5-1 and TRBJ2-5 gives the full variable domain: KAGVTQTPRYLIKTRGQQVTLSCSPISGHRSVSWYQQTPGQGLQFLFEYFSETQRNKGNFPGRFSGRQFSNSRSEMNVSTLELGDSALYLCASSLGQRGLQETQYFGPGTRLLVL.

This clonotype appeared a few times. V gene TRBV5-1 combines with J gene TRBJ1-5; no firm D call. CDR3 length equals 14 residues. Per the germline V gene, CDR1 is SGHRS and CDR2 is YFSETQ. V lost 5 bases and J lost 3, with 12 bases in between. The CDR3 protein is CASSHPRTNQPQHF. DNA of the CDR3: TGCGCCAGCAGTCACCCACGAACCAATCAGCCCCAGCATTTT. Full variable domain (outside the CDR3, taken from reference TRBV5-1 and TRBJ1-5): KAGVTQTPRYLIKTRGQQVTLSCSPISGHRSVSWYQQTPGQGLQFLFEYFSETQRNKGNFPGRFSGRQFSNSRSEMNVSTLELGDSALYLCASSHPRTNQPQHFGDGTRLSIL.

V and J are TRBV6-5 and TRBJ1-2; possible D gene TRBD1, 5 bases. The CDR3 contains 14 residues. Trimming pared 6 bases from V and 3 bases from J, leaving 14 bases between. Germline assignment: CDR1 MNHEY and CDR2 SVGAGI. The DNA of the CDR3 is TGTGCCAGCAGCCGAGGGGTGGTGGACTATGGCTACACCTTC. Translating it yields CASSRGVVDYGYTF.